The 18 T cell receptor beta chains below come from one sample, sequenced in a study of T cells after yellow fever vaccination. MiXCR, applied by TCRdb to the 5' RACE reads, yields one record per CDR3 protein. The sample has some 500,000 distinct CDR3 sequences, approximately 12% seen once; the top ten hold 11% to 15%. The sample here was PBMCs, taken on the day of the yellow fever booster vaccination. All receptors come from a man aged 30-40 years who received the YFV17D yellow fever vaccine.

This clonotype occurred a few times. V usage is TRBV20-1 and J usage is TRBJ2-1; TRBD2 agrees at 7 bases. Germline trimming cut 0 bases from V and 6 bases from J; bases unmatched to any gene: 8. Per germline, CDR1 DFQATT and CDR2 SNEGSKA (reference sequence). The CDR3 covers 15 residues. The chain's CDR3 is CSARDSAGAANEQFF. CDR3 nucleotide sequence: TGCAGTGCTAGAGATTCGGCGGGAGCGGCCAATGAGCAGTTCTTC.

The CDR3 loop is CASKPGTQETQYF. The CDR3 coding sequence is TGTGCCAGCAAGCCGGGGACTCAAGAGACCCAGTACTTC. The chain has TRBV6-2 or TRBV6-3 and TRBJ2-5, with D tentatively TRBD2 (6 bases). V dropped 7 bases and J dropped 2 bases, with 11 bases sitting between them. This CDR3 region has 13 residues. Germline CDR1 reads MNHEY; CDR2 reads SVGEGT.

This chain links TRBV29-1 with TRBJ2-1; no clear D. Trimming cost V 3 bases and J 6 bases, with 6 bases left between them. The CDR3 totals 11 residues. The V gene's germline CDR1 is SQVTM and CDR2 ANQGSEA. CDR3 loop: CSVESVNEQFF. In nucleotides, the CDR3 is TGCAGCGTTGAGTCAGTCAATGAGCAGTTCTTC.

There are a few counts of this clonotype. This chain links TRBV7-9 with TRBJ2-1, with 9 bases identical to TRBD1. Germline values: CDR1 SEHNR, CDR2 FQNEAQ (reference sequence). The CDR3 has 14 amino acids. The V and J ends lost 8 bases and 7 bases, in that order; junction bases with no gene match: 9. This CDR3 reads CASGRDRVGNEQFF. In DNA, the CDR3 is TGTGCCAGCGGCCGGGACAGGGTCGGAAATGAGCAGTTCTTC.

The genes are TRBV6-2 or TRBV6-3 and TRBJ2-7, with 8 bases aligning to TRBD2. Trimming at V came to 2 bases and at J to 5 bases, leaving 8 bases not matched to a gene. Germline V gene lookup returns CDR1 MNHEY and CDR2 SVGEGT. The CDR3 length is 15 residues. The CDR3 reads CASSYRSGSGNEQYF. As DNA, the CDR3 is TGTGCCAGCAGTTACCGGAGCGGGAGCGGAAACGAGCAGTACTTC.

This clonotype was counted a few times. The chain is built from TRBV7-2 and TRBJ2-3; 7 bases are shared with TRBD2. The germline CDR1 and CDR2 sequences are SGHTA and FQGNSA. V was pared by 1 base and J by 3 bases, with 4 bases of the junction left unmatched. The CDR3 spans 15 residues. This CDR3 reads CASSLGGGRTDTQYF. The CDR3, as DNA: TGTGCCAGCAGCTTAGGGGGAGGGCGGACAGATACGCAGTATTTT.

This rearrangement joins TRBV5-1 to TRBJ2-5; 9 bases align to TRBD2. The CDR3 extends over 13 amino acids. The germline gives CDR1 SGHRS, CDR2 YFSETQ. The junction had 2 bases not matched to a gene; V was cut back by 6 bases and J by 2 bases. The CDR3 loop is CASNLAGQETQYF. For the CDR3, the DNA is TGCGCCAGCAACCTAGCGGGGCAAGAGACCCAGTACTTC.

This clonotype was observed a handful of times. The chain is built from TRBV20-1 and TRBJ2-3; 8 positions agree with TRBD2. With V trimmed by 4 bases and J by 3 bases, 6 bases remained unmatched. The CDR3 loop spans 14 amino acids. Germline V lookup: CDR1 DFQATT, CDR2 SNEGSKA (reference sequence). The CDR3 here is CSATLAGRTDTQYF. CDR3 coding DNA: TGCAGTGCTACTCTAGCGGGTAGGACAGATACGCAGTATTTT.

The rearrangement links TRBV5-1 to TRBJ2-2; D call uncertain. CDR3 length: 16 residues. Per the germline V gene, CDR1 is SGHRS and CDR2 is YFSETQ. The V end lost 3 bases, the J end lost 5 bases, and 17 bases lay between the germline ends. This CDR3 is CASSYVSRSPTGELFF. In DNA, the CDR3 is TGCGCCAGCAGCTACGTGTCAAGGAGCCCAACCGGGGAGCTGTTTTTT.

The chain links TRBV6-1 to TRBJ2-2; the match to TRBD2 covers 13 bases. The junction had 4 bases not matched to a gene; V was cut back by 6 bases and J by 6 bases. CDR3 length equals 15 residues. Germline CDR1 is MNHNS and CDR2 is SASEGT. The CDR3 is CASRRLAGGSGELFF. The CDR3 DNA reads TGTGCCAGCAGGCGACTAGCGGGAGGTTCCGGGGAGCTGTTTTTT.

The genes are TRBV10-3 and TRBJ2-5; 7 nucleotides match TRBD1. CDR3 length: 13 residues. The V gene's germline CDR1 is ENHRY and CDR2 SYGVKD. Germline trimming cut 8 bases from V and 2 bases from J; bases unmatched to any gene: 5. The CDR3 spells CAIGPGQQETQYF. The CDR3, as DNA: TGTGCCATCGGACCGGGACAGCAAGAGACCCAGTACTTC.

V and J are TRBV7-6 and TRBJ2-1, with D possibly TRBD2 on 6 matching bases. The germline V gene has CDR1 SGHVS and CDR2 FNYEAQ. Trimming took off 5 bases at V and 0 bases at J, with 14 bases between the two ends. The CDR3 spans 16 residues. The CDR3 DNA is TGTGCCAGCAGCCCCGTGGCGGGGAACTCCTACAATGAGCAGTTCTTC. This codes for CASSPVAGNSYNEQFF. The full variable domain, with the rest looked up from reference TRBV7-6 and TRBJ2-1, is GAGVSQSPRYKVTKRGQDVALRCDPISGHVSLYWYRQALGQGPEFLTYFNYEAQQDKSGLPNDRFSAERPEGSISTLTIQRTEQRDSAMYRCASSPVAGNSYNEQFFGPGTRLTVL.

In its sample, this clonotype was seen a few times. The V call is TRBV5-1, the J call TRBJ1-2, with 7 bases identical to TRBD1. The CDR3 contains 14 residues. Germline CDR1 and CDR2: SGHRS and YFSETQ. The trim removed 4 bases at V and 6 bases at J, leaving 9 bases unmatched. The chain's CDR3 is CASSGLGQRDGYTF. The CDR3 coding sequence is TGCGCCAGCAGCGGATTGGGACAGAGGGATGGCTACACCTTC.

This clonotype appeared a few times. V and J are TRBV5-1 and TRBJ2-7; maybe TRBD2 (5 bases). The CDR3 length is 14 residues. Germline assignment: CDR1 SGHRS and CDR2 YFSETQ. Trimming stripped 3 bases from V and 6 bases from J, with 16 bases between. CDR3 sequence: CASSSGTDRGEQYF. The DNA of the CDR3 is TGCGCCAGCAGCTCGGGAACGGACCGAGGCGAGCAGTACTTC.

The V gene is TRBV15, the J gene TRBJ2-3; weak D call: TRBD2 (6 bases). The CDR3 extends over 16 amino acids. Per germline, CDR1 LNHNV and CDR2 YYDKDF (reference sequence). With 1 base removed from V and 6 bases from J, the gap between germline ends came to 17 bases. The CDR3 coding sequence is TGTGCCACCAGCAGAGCCCGTCGGGGGAGCGGGGATACGCAGTATTTT. Encoded protein: CATSRARRGSGDTQYF.

This clonotype was picked up a small number of times. This chain links TRBV4-3 with TRBJ2-7, with 11 bases lining up with TRBD2. Losses at the gene ends were 3 bases for V and 9 bases for J; bases not matched to a gene: 13. The CDR3 length is 16 residues. Looked up from germline, CDR1 is LGHNA and CDR2 is YSLEER. The CDR3 sequence: CASSQGLAVENSGQYF. CDR3 in DNA: TGCGCCAGCAGCCAGGGACTAGCGGTAGAAAATTCGGGGCAGTACTTC.

The chain has TRBV3-1 and TRBJ1-2; D call uncertain. The CDR3 extends over 14 amino acids. Looked up from germline, CDR1 is LGHDT and CDR2 is YNNKEL (reference sequence). The V gene lost 5 bases and the J gene lost 8 bases, with 18 bases spanning the gap. CDR3 loop: CASSNGPELEGYTF. The CDR3 coding sequence is TGTGCCAGCAGCAACGGACCGGAATTAGAGGGCTACACCTTC.

A few counts support this clonotype. V is TRBV10-3 and J is TRBJ1-4; 8 positions match TRBD1. The CDR3 is 14 amino acids. Looked up from germline, CDR1 is ENHRY and CDR2 is SYGVKD. The J segment lost 3 bases and the V segment lost 4 bases, leaving 1 base of the junction unmatched. Here the CDR3 reads CAISGQGPNEKLFF. CDR3 DNA: TGTGCCATCAGTGGACAGGGGCCTAATGAAAAACTGTTTTTT.